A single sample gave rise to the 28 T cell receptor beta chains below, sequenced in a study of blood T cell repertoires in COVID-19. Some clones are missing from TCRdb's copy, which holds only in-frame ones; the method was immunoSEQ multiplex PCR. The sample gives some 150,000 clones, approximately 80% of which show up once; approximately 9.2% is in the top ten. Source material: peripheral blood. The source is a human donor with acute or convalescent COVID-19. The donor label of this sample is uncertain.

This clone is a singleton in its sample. The CDR3 here is CASSQERGPAYEQYF. The CDR3 DNA sequence: TGTGCCAGCAGCCAAGAGAGGGGGCCTGCCTACGAGCAGTACTTC. The V gene is TRBV4-2, the J gene TRBJ2-7; 7 nucleotides align to TRBD1. This CDR3 is built from 15 residues. The germline V gene encodes CDR1 LGHNA and CDR2 YNFKEQ. Unmatched junction bases numbered 4, after V lost 0 bases and J lost 2 bases.

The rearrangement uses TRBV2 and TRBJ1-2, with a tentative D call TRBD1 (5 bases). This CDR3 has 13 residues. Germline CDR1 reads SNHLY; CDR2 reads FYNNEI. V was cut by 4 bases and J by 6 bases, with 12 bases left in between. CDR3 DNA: TGTGCCAGCAGTGGGACACATCAAGATGGCTACACCTTC. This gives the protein CASSGTHQDGYTF.

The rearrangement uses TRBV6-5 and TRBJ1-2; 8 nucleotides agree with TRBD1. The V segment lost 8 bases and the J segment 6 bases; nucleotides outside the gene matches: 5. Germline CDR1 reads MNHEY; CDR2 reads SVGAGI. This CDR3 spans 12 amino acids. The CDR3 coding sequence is TGTGCCAGCCACGGACAGGGTCATGGCTACACCTTC. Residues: CASHGQGHGYTF.

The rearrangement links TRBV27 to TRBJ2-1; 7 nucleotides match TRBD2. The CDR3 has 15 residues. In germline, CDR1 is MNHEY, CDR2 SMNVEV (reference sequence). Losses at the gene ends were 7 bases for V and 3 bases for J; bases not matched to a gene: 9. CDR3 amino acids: CASIPWGGGYNEQFF. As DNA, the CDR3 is TGTGCCAGCATTCCCTGGGGCGGGGGCTACAATGAGCAGTTCTTC.

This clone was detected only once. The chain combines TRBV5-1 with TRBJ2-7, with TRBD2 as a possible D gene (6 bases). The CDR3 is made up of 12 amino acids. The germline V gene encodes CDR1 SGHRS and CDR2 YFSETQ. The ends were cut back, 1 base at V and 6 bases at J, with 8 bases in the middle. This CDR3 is CASSLLGGEQYF. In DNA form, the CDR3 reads TGCGCCAGCAGCTTGCTGGGGGGCGAGCAGTACTTC. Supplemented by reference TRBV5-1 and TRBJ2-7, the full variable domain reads KAGVTQTPRYLIKTRGQQVTLSCSPISGHRSVSWYQQTPGQGLQFLFEYFSETQRNKGNFPGRFSGRQFSNSRSEMNVSTLELGDSALYLCASSLLGGEQYFGPGTRLTVT.

CDR3: CASSSDRGGYTF. CDR3 nucleotide sequence: TGTGCCAGCAGCTCGGACAGGGGAGGCTACACCTTC. The genes are TRBV2 and TRBJ1-2; 9 positions agree with TRBD1. The V gene's germline CDR1 is SNHLY and CDR2 FYNNEI. V was pared by 6 bases and J by 8 bases, with 4 bases of the junction left unmatched. The CDR3 totals 12 residues.

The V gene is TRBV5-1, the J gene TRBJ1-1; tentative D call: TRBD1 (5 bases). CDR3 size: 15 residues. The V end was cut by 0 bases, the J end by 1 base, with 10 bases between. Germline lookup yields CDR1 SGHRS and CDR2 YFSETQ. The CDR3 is CASSLGRDPNTEAFF. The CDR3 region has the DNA TGCGCCAGCAGCTTGGGGCGGGACCCGAACACTGAAGCTTTCTTT.

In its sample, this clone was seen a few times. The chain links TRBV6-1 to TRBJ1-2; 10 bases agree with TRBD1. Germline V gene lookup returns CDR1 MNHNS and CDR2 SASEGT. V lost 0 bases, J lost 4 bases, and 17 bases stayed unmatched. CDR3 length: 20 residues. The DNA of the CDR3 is TGTGCCAGCAGTGAAGCTTTAAACCGCCGGGACAGGGGCATGTCCTATGGCTACACCTTC. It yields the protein CASSEALNRRDRGMSYGYTF.

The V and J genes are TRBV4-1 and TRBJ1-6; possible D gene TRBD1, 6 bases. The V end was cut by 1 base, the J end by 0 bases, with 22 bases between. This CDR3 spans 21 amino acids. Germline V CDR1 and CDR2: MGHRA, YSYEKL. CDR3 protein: CASSQVFLQGLKSSYNSPLHF. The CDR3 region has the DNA TGCGCCAGCAGCCAAGTATTCCTTCAGGGGCTAAAGAGCTCCTATAATTCACCCCTCCACTTT.

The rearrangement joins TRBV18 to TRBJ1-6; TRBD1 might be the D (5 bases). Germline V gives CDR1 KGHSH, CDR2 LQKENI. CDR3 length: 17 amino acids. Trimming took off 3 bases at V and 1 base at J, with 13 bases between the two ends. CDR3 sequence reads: CASSPRQITSYNSPLHF. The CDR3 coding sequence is TGTGCCAGCTCACCGCGACAGATTACATCCTATAATTCACCCCTCCACTTT.

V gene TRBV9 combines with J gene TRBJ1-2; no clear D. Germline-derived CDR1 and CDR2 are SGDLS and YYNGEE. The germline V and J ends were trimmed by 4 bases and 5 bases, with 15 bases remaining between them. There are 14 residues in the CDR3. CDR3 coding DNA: TGTGCCAGCAGCCCCCCCGGGGTGCGGTATGGCTACACCTTC. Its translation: CASSPPGVRYGYTF.

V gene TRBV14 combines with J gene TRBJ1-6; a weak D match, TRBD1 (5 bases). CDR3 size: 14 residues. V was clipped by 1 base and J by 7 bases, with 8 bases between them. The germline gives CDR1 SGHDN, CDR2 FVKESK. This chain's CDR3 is CASSQAQANSPLHF. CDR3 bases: TGTGCCAGCAGCCAAGCACAGGCGAATTCACCCCTCCACTTT.

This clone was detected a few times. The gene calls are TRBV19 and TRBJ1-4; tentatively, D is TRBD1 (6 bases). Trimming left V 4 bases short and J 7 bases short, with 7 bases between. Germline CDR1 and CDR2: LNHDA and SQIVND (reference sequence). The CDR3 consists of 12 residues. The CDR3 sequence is CASSTGVEKLFF. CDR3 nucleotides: TGTGCCAGTAGTACAGGGGTTGAAAAACTGTTTTTT.

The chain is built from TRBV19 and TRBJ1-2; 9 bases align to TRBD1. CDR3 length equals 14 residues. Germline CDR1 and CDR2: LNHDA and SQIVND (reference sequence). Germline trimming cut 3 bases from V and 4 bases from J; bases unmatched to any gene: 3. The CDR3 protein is CASSMGQGGYGYTF. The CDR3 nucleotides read TGTGCCAGTAGTATGGGACAGGGCGGCTATGGCTACACCTTC.

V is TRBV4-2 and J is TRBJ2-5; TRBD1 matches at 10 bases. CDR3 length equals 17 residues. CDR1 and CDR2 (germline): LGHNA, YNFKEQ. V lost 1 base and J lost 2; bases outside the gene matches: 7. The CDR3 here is CASSQGQGADLQETQYF. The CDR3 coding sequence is TGTGCCAGCAGCCAAGGACAGGGGGCAGACCTTCAAGAGACCCAGTACTTC.

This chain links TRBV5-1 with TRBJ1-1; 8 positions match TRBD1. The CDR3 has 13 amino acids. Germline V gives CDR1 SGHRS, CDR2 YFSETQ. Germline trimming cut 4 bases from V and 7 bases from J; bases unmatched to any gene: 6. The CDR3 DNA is TGCGCCAGCAGCCTACAGGGGGATGATGAAGCTTTCTTT. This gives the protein CASSLQGDDEAFF.

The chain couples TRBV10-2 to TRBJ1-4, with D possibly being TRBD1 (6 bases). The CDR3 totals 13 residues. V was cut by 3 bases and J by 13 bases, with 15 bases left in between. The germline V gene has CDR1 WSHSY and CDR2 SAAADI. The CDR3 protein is CASSEERGRRLFF. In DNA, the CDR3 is TGCGCCAGCAGTGAAGAGCGGGGGCGCAGACTGTTTTTT.

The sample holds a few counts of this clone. CDR3 in amino acids: CASSALTATGGYTF. The DNA of the CDR3 is TGTGCCAGCAGCGCCCTTACAGCTACGGGAGGCTACACCTTC. The chain combines TRBV2 with TRBJ1-2, with D uncertain. Trimming took off 6 bases at V and 8 bases at J, with 19 bases between the two ends. The CDR3 contains 14 residues. Germline V gene sequence: CDR1 SNHLY, CDR2 FYNNEI. Based on the CDR3 plus reference TRBV2 and TRBJ1-2, the full variable domain is EPEVTQTPSHQVTQMGQEVILRCVPISNHLYFYWYRQILGQKVEFLVSFYNNEISEKSEIFDDQFSVERPDGSNFTLKIRSTKLEDSAMYFCASSALTATGGYTFGSGTRLTVV.

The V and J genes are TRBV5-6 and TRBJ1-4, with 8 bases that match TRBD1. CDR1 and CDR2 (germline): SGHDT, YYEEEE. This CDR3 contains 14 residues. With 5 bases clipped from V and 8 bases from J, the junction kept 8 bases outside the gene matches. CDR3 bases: TGTGCCAGCAGTCCACGGGACAGGAGGGAAAAACTGTTTTTT. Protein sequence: CASSPRDRREKLFF.

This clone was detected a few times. Written as DNA, the CDR3 is TGCGCCAGCAGCGGAGGACAGGCCCTCTCCTACGAGCAGTACTTC. Translating gives CASSGGQALSYEQYF. The V call is TRBV5-1, the J call TRBJ2-7; TRBD1 agrees at 7 bases. The CDR3 has 15 residues. Germline values: CDR1 SGHRS, CDR2 YFSETQ. J was trimmed by 0 bases and V by 4 bases; bases with no gene match: 7.

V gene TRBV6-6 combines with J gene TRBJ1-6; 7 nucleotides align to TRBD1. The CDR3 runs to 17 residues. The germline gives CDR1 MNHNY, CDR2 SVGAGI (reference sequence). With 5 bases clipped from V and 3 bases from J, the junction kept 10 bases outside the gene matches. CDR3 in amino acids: CASSPSPDRVYNSPLHF. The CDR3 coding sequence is TGTGCCAGCAGTCCATCTCCTGACAGGGTCTATAATTCACCCCTCCACTTT.

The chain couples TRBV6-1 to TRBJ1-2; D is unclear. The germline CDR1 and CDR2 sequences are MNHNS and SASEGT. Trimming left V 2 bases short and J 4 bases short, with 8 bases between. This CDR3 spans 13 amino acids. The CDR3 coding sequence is TGTGCCAGCAGTGAAACAGCCTTCTATGGCTACACCTTC. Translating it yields CASSETAFYGYTF.

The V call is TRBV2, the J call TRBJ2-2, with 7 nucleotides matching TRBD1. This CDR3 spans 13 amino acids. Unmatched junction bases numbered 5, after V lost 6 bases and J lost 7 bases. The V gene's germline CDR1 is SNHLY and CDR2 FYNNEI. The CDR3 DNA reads TGTGCCAGCAGCGACAGGGTCAGCGGGGAGCTGTTTTTT. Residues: CASSDRVSGELFF.

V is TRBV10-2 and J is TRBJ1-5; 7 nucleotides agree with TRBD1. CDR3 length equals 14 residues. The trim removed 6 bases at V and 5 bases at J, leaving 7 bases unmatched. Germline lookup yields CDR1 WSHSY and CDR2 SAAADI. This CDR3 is CASSKTGYDQPQHF. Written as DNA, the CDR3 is TGCGCCAGCAGCAAGACAGGGTACGATCAGCCCCAGCATTTT.

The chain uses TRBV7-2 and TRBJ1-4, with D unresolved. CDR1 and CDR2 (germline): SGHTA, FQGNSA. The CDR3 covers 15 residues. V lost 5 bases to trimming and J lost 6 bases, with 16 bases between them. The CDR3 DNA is TGTGCCAGCAGCCTCCGAAGCGGGCTCGATGAAAAACTGTTTTTT. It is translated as CASSLRSGLDEKLFF.

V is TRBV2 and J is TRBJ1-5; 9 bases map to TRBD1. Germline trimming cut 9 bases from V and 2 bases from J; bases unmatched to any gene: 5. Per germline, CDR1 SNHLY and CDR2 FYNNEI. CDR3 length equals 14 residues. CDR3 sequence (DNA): TGTGCCAGTACAAGGACAGGGGGCAATCAGCCCCAGCATTTT. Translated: CASTRTGGNQPQHF.

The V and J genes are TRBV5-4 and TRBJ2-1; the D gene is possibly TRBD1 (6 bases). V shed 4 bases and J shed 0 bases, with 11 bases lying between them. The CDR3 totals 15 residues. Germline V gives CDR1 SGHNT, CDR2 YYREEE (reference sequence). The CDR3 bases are TGTGCCAGCAGCCTACAGGGCCTCTCCTACAATGAGCAGTTCTTC. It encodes CASSLQGLSYNEQFF.

The CDR3: CASSWRGMNTEAFF. The CDR3 region has the DNA TGTGCCAGCAGCTGGAGGGGCATGAACACTGAAGCTTTCTTT. The V call is TRBV5-8, the J call TRBJ1-1; D might be TRBD1 (5 bases). The CDR3 extends over 14 amino acids. The germline CDR1 and CDR2 sequences are SGHTS and YDEGEE. With 3 bases removed from V and 0 bases from J, the gap between germline ends came to 9 bases.